Below are 17 T cell receptor beta chains sequenced from a single sample in a study of blood T cell repertoires in COVID-19. Using immunoSEQ multiplex PCR, the repertoire was profiled, and TCRdb retains in-frame clones only, with some absent. This table holds about 98,000 clones, over 75% found once. The specimen sequenced was peripheral blood. These receptors were taken from an elderly woman with acute or convalescent COVID-19.

The chain carries TRBV23-1 and TRBJ1-1, with a tentative D call TRBD1 (6 bases). TRBV23-1 is marked as an open reading frame, function uncertain. Between the trimmed V and J ends, which lost 3 bases and 0 bases, there was a span of 17 bases. There are 17 residues in the CDR3. The CDR3 DNA follows: TGCGCCAGCAGTCACCCAGGGGTGGAAACCCTGAACACTGAAGCTTTCTTT. It specifies CASSHPGVETLNTEAFF.

The chain joins TRBV28 to TRBJ1-2, with D maybe TRBD1 (6 bases). Deletions cut 6 bases from V and 2 bases from J, with 10 bases between. The CDR3 runs 13 residues. Germline V gives CDR1 MDHEN, CDR2 SYDVKM. The DNA for the CDR3 is TGTGCCAGCAGAACCGGACAGAACTATGGCTACACCTTC. Translating gives CASRTGQNYGYTF.

V and J are TRBV28 and TRBJ2-3; TRBD2 matches 10 bases. This CDR3 has 16 residues. The ends lost 3 bases at V and 0 bases at J; junction bases unmatched: 3. Germline-derived CDR1 and CDR2 are MDHEN and SYDVKM. DNA for the CDR3: TGTGCCAGCAGTTTTGTTAGCGGGGGGAGCACAGATACGCAGTATTTT. Its translation: CASSFVSGGSTDTQYF.

The chain recombines TRBV7-9 with TRBJ1-2; 9 bases fit TRBD1. CDR1 is SEHNR, CDR2 FQNEAQ, per germline (reference sequence). The V gene end was trimmed by 1 base and the J gene end by 6 bases; junction bases not matched to a gene: 6. The CDR3 runs 15 residues. CDR3: CASSLGQGGGDGYTF. The CDR3 DNA reads as TGTGCCAGCAGCTTAGGACAGGGGGGTGGCGATGGCTACACCTTC. The full variable domain, its missing parts supplied by reference TRBV7-9 and TRBJ1-2, is DTGVSQNPRHKITKRGQNVTFRCDPISEHNRLYWYRQTLGQGPEFLTYFQNEAQLEKSRLLSDRFSAERPKGSFSTLEIQRTEQGDSAMYLCASSLGQGGGDGYTFGSGTRLTVV.

The rearrangement uses TRBV30 and TRBJ2-3; the D gene is possibly TRBD1 (6 bases). Germline V gene data show CDR1 as GTSNPN and CDR2 as SVGIG (reference sequence). The CDR3 runs 14 residues. The ends were cut back, 3 bases at V and 6 bases at J, with 16 bases in the middle. The chain's CDR3 is CAWSAGTTSDTQYF. The CDR3 nucleotides read TGTGCCTGGAGCGCCGGGACAACCTCCGATACGCAGTATTTT.

The chain is built from TRBV18 and TRBJ2-5; D is possibly TRBD1 (6 bases). Trimming took 10 bases from V and 2 from J, leaving 17 bases between them. The CDR3 is 14 amino acids. Germline assignment: CDR1 KGHSH and CDR2 LQKENI. This CDR3 reads CATMQRQAQETQYF. For the CDR3, the DNA is TGTGCCACAATGCAGAGACAGGCGCAAGAGACCCAGTACTTC.

V and J are TRBV6-1 and TRBJ1-5; D is perhaps TRBD1 (5 bases). This CDR3 comprises 20 residues. V lost 0 bases and J lost 0, with 21 bases in between. Germline loops: CDR1 MNHNS, CDR2 SASEGT. CDR3 protein: CASSEASSGGFGYSNQPQHF. The CDR3 DNA sequence: TGTGCCAGCAGTGAAGCCTCTAGTGGGGGGTTCGGATATAGCAATCAGCCCCAGCATTTT.

The V call is TRBV5-1, the J call TRBJ2-3; a possible D gene is TRBD2 (8 bases). Per the germline V gene, CDR1 is SGHRS and CDR2 is YFSETQ. Trimming cost V 3 bases and J 2 bases, with 22 bases left between them. This CDR3 is 18 amino acids long. The CDR3 DNA reads TGCGCCAGCAGCTCAGGACCGGGAGGGACAGCCCCCACAGATACGCAGTATTTT. This encodes CASSSGPGGTAPTDTQYF.

The chain employs TRBV10-3 and TRBJ2-7; TRBD1 matches at 9 bases. V lost 10 bases to trimming and J lost 7 bases; unmatched junction nucleotides: 14. Germline-derived CDR1 and CDR2 are ENHRY and SYGVKD. The CDR3 runs to 14 residues. The CDR3 loop reads CATYPGQGSAEQYV. The CDR3 region has the DNA TGTGCCACCTATCCGGGACAGGGAAGTGCGGAGCAGTACGTC.

The chain is built from TRBV5-1 and TRBJ2-7, with 9 bases fitting TRBD1. The CDR3 totals 14 residues. Germline CDR1 is SGHRS and CDR2 is YFSETQ. Trimming took 4 bases from V and 3 from J; bases not matched to a gene: 5. CDR3 in amino acids: CASSDDRGGYEQYF. The CDR3 DNA reads as TGCGCCAGCAGCGACGACAGGGGGGGCTACGAGCAGTACTTC. The variable domain in full, completed from reference TRBV5-1 and TRBJ2-7, reads KAGVTQTPRYLIKTRGQQVTLSCSPISGHRSVSWYQQTPGQGLQFLFEYFSETQRNKGNFPGRFSGRQFSNSRSEMNVSTLELGDSALYLCASSDDRGGYEQYFGPGTRLTVT.

V and J are TRBV11-2 and TRBJ1-6; TRBD1 matches 8 bases. The germline CDR1 and CDR2 sequences are SGHAT and FQNNGV. With V trimmed by 5 bases and J by 7 bases, 7 bases remained unmatched. The CDR3 spans 15 residues. DNA of the CDR3: TGTGCCAGCAGCGTAACCGGGACAGGAAATTCACCCCTCCACTTT. Translating it yields CASSVTGTGNSPLHF.

The chain recombines TRBV5-6 with TRBJ2-1; TRBD2 matches 10 bases. Germline V lookup: CDR1 SGHDT, CDR2 YYEEEE. The CDR3 has 17 residues. After removal of 2 bases from V and 4 bases from J, the junction contained 9 bases not matched to a gene. CDR3 residues: CASSFLGAGGKYNEQFF. The CDR3 coding sequence is TGTGCCAGCAGCTTCCTGGGAGCGGGGGGGAAATACAATGAGCAGTTCTTC.

The chain is built from TRBV6-2 or TRBV6-3 and TRBJ1-2, with TRBD1 as a possible D gene (6 bases). With 2 bases removed from V and 0 bases from J, the gap between germline ends came to 7 bases. This CDR3 comprises 14 residues. Germline-derived CDR1 and CDR2 are MNHEY and SVGEGT. CDR3 DNA sequence: TGTGCCAGCAGTTACCAGGGGTCTAACTATGGCTACACCTTC. Its protein product is CASSYQGSNYGYTF.

Only a few counts were recorded for this clone. The gene calls are TRBV19 and TRBJ2-1; 14 bases fit TRBD2. The V gene's germline CDR1 is LNHDA and CDR2 SQIVND (reference sequence). The CDR3 runs to 18 residues. V was pared by 3 bases and J by 4 bases, with 8 bases of the junction left unmatched. CDR3 sequence (DNA): TGTGCCAGTAGTATGAGACTAGCGGGGGGGCCAAAGTACAATGAGCAGTTCTTC. Encoded protein: CASSMRLAGGPKYNEQFF.

The chain is built from TRBV3-1 (or the pseudogene TRBV3-2) and TRBJ1-1; a possible D gene is TRBD1 (5 bases). The CDR3 loop spans 15 amino acids. Germline CDR1 is LGHDT and CDR2 is YNNKEL (reference sequence). V gave up 1 base and J gave up 1 base, with 10 bases separating them. The CDR3 DNA reads as TGTGCCAGCAGCCAAGTAGGGGCAGGGAACACTGAAGCTTTCTTT. It is translated as CASSQVGAGNTEAFF.

This clone was found once. This rearrangement joins TRBV5-4 to TRBJ2-2; the match to TRBD2 covers 8 bases. V was pared by 4 bases and J by 3 bases, with 8 bases of the junction left unmatched. The CDR3 runs 16 residues. Germline assignment: CDR1 SGHNT and CDR2 YYREEE (reference sequence). CDR3 sequence: CASSAGRRGDTGELFF. In DNA, the CDR3 is TGTGCCAGCAGCGCCGGGAGGCGGGGGGACACCGGGGAGCTGTTTTTT.

This clone was observed once. CDR3 sequence (DNA): TGTGCCAGCAGCTTAACCGGCAGGGGGCGGACCGGGGAGCTGTTTTTT. Protein sequence: CASSLTGRGRTGELFF. The chain uses TRBV7-3 and TRBJ2-2, with 8 bases matching TRBD1. The ends lost 0 bases at V and 5 bases at J; junction bases unmatched: 5. Germline lookup yields CDR1 SGHTA and CDR2 FQGTGA. CDR3 length equals 16 residues.